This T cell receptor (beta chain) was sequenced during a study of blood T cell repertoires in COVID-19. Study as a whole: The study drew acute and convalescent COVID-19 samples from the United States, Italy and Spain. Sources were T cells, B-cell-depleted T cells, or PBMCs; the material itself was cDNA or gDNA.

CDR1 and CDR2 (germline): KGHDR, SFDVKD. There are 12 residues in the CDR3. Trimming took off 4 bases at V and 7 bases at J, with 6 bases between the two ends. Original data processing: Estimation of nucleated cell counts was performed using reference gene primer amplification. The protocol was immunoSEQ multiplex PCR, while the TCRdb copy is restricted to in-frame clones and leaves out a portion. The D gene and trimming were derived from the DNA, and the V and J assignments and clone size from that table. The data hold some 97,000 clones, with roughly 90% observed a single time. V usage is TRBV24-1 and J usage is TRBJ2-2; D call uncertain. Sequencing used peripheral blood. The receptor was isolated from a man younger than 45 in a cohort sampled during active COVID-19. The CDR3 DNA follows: TGTGCCACCAGTGAATTAAACGGGGAGCTGTTTTTT. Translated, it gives CATSELNGELFF.